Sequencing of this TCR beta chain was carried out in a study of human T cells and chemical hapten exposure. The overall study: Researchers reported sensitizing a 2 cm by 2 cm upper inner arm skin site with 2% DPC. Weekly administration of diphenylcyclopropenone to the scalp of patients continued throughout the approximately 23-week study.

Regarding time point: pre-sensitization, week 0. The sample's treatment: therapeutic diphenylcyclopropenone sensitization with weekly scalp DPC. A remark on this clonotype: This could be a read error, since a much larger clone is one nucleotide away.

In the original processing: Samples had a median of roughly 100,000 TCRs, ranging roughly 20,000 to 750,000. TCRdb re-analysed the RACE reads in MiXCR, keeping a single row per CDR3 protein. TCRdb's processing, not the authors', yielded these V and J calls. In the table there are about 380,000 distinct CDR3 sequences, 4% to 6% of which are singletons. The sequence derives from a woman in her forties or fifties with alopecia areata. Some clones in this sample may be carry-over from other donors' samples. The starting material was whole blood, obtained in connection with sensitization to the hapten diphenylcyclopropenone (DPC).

The CDR3 loop is CASSGMGGTDTQYF. The DNA of the CDR3 is TGTGCCAGCAGTGGGATGGGTGGCACAGATACGCAGTATTTT. The V and J genes are TRBV2 and TRBJ2-3; no reliable D call. V was shortened by 4 bases and J by 1 base, with 9 bases between the two germline ends. The CDR3 runs 14 residues. Germline V gene lookup returns CDR1 SNHLY and CDR2 FYNNEI.